Below are 12 T cell receptor beta chains sequenced from a single sample in a study of monozygotic twins with inflammatory bowel disease. Using the 5' RACE reads, TCRdb records one entry per CDR3 protein without DNA. In total, the table holds about 380,000 distinct CDR3 sequences. The source material was blood. The receptor source for this set is a human donor with ulcerative colitis or Crohn's disease, or a healthy co-twin of an affected twin (not recorded which).

The rearrangement joins TRBV5-5 to TRBJ1-1. Germline CDR1 is SGHKS and CDR2 is YYEKEE (reference sequence). The CDR3 contains 13 residues. The CDR3 region is CASSQTENTEAFF. The whole variable domain, filled in from reference TRBV5-5 and TRBJ1-1, reads DAGVTQSPTHLIKTRGQQVTLRCSPISGHKSVSWYQQVLGQGPQFIFQYYEKEERGRGNFPDRFSARQFPNYSSELNVNALLLGDSALYLCASSQTENTEAFFGQGTRLTVV.

V gene TRBV5-1 combines with J gene TRBJ2-3. The CDR3 has 15 residues. Looked up from germline, CDR1 is SGHRS and CDR2 is YFSETQ. The CDR3 reads CASSLDGMGTDTQYF.

The rearrangement joins TRBV14 to TRBJ2-7. This CDR3 has 16 residues. Per germline, CDR1 SGHDN and CDR2 FVKESK. The chain's CDR3 is CASSQGFGGTSYEQYF.

V and J are TRBV11-2 and TRBJ1-6; lacking DNA, the TRBD1 call made by TCRdb goes unchecked. Germline V gives CDR1 SGHAT, CDR2 FQNNGV. The length of the CDR3 is 18 residues. The CDR3 sequence: CASSSPQGAQTYNSPLHF.

The chain couples TRBV24-1 to TRBJ2-7. Per germline, CDR1 KGHDR and CDR2 SFDVKD. The CDR3 extends over 11 amino acids. The CDR3 is CATSDAYEQYF.

This sequence joins TRBV6-5 and TRBJ2-5; TCRdb designates TRBD1, a call that cannot be tested without DNA. Per germline, CDR1 MNHEY and CDR2 SVGAGI. The CDR3 sequence is 15 residues long. The CDR3 spells CASSYEGTPRETQYF.

This chain connects TRBV29-1 to TRBJ2-1; without DNA, the TCRdb call of TRBD1 cannot be checked. CDR3 size: 12 residues. Germline lookup yields CDR1 SQVTM and CDR2 ANQGSEA. This chain's CDR3 is CSAPSGAGEQFF.

The chain joins TRBV4-3 to TRBJ2-7; TCRdb reports TRBD1, a call that lacks DNA to check it against. Germline lookup yields CDR1 LGHNA and CDR2 YSLEER. There are 15 residues in the CDR3. The CDR3 reads CASSQQGQGPYEQYF.

CDR3 sequence: CSGLRSGTGEQFF. The chain links TRBV29-1 to TRBJ2-1; TCRdb returns TRBD1, unconfirmable since there is no DNA. The CDR3 is 13 amino acids. The germline V gene encodes CDR1 SQVTM and CDR2 ANQGSEA.

This chain links TRBV20-1 with TRBJ2-5; TCRdb's assignment of TRBD2 cannot be checked, as there is no DNA. This CDR3 is 18 amino acids long. Germline CDR1 and CDR2: DFQATT and SNEGSKA (reference sequence). CDR3 sequence: CSTRAGRLAGGFGETQYF.

The rearrangement links TRBV6-5 to TRBJ2-4; TCRdb returns TRBD2, unconfirmable since there is no DNA. The germline CDR1 and CDR2 sequences are MNHEY and SVGAGI. There are 12 residues in the CDR3. The CDR3 here is CASSYGGDIQYF.

V gene TRBV27 combines with J gene TRBJ1-2; TCRdb calls TRBD1, which cannot be checked without DNA. The CDR3 contains 16 residues. Per the germline V gene, CDR1 is MNHEY and CDR2 is SMNVEV (reference sequence). The CDR3 region is CASSLSPDRLGYGYTF.